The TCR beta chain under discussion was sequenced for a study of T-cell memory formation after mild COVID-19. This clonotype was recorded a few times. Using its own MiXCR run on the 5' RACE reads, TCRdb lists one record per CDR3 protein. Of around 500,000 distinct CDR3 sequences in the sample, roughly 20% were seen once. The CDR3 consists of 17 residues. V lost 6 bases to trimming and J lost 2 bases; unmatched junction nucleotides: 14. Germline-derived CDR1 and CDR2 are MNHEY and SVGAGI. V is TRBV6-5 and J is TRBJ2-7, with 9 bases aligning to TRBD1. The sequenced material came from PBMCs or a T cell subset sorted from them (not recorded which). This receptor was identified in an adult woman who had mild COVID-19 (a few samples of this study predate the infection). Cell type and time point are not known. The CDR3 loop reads CASSLILQGANTYEQYF. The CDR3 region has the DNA TGTGCCAGCAGCCTGATATTACAGGGGGCTAATACCTACGAGCAGTACTTC.